Given below is one T cell receptor beta chain in context. No antigen is known for it. Treatment denoted: oral pan-JAK inhibitor, 5-10 mg twice daily. After isolation, RNA underwent reverse transcription to generate cDNA as the sequencing template. Method: immunoSEQ multiplex PCR; TCRdb's copy keeps in-frame clones and lacks some. This sample yields 200,000 to 250,000 clones, of which around 65% are seen a single time; 1% to 1.5% belongs to the top ten. This sample was taken from a study of CD8+ T cells in alopecia areata. Whole-study results and caveats: Compared with mice, patients displayed less clear TCR sharing, possibly for HLA-related reasons.

V was clipped by 10 bases and J by 0 bases, with 15 bases between them. The CDR3 has 15 residues. Looked up from germline, CDR1 is SNHLY and CDR2 is FYNNEI. This sequence originates from a human donor with alopecia areata. The starting material was CD4+ T cells sorted from blood, obtained at week 44, from a patient treated with tofacitinib. This rearrangement joins TRBV2 to TRBJ2-2, with D possibly matching TRBD1 (5 bases). This CDR3 is CAKKKTATNTGELFF. The CDR3 DNA follows: TGTGCCAAGAAAAAGACAGCTACGAACACCGGGGAGCTGTTTTTT.